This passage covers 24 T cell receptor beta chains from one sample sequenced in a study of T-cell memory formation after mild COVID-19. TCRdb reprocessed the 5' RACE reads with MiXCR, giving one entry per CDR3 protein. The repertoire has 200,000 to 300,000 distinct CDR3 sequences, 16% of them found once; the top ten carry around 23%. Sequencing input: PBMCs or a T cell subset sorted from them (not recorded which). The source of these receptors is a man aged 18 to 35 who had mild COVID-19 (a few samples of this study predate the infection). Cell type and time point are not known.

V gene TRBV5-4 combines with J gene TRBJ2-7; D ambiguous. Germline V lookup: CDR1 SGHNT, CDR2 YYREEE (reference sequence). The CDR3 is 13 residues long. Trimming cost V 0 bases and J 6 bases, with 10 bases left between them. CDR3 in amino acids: CASSLVGLPEQYF. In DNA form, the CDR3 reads TGTGCCAGCAGCTTGGTCGGGCTTCCCGAGCAGTACTTC.

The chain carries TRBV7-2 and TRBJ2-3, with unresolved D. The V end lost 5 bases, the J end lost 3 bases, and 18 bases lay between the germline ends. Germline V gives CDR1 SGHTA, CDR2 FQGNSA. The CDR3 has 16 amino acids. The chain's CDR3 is CASSQRLLGSTDTQYF. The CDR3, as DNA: TGTGCCAGCAGCCAACGGCTTCTTGGTAGTACAGATACGCAGTATTTT.

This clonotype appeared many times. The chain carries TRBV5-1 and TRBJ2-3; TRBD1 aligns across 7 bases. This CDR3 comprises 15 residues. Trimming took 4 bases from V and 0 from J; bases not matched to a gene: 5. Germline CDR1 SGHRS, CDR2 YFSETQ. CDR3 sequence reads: CASSPGQLSTDTQYF. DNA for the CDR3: TGCGCCAGCAGCCCGGGACAGCTAAGCACAGATACGCAGTATTTT.

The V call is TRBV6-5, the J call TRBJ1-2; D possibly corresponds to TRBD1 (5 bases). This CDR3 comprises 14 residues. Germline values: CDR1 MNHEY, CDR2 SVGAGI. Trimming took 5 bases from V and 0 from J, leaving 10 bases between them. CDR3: CASSRGGSNYGYTF. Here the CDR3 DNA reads TGTGCCAGCAGTCGGGGGGGTTCTAACTATGGCTACACCTTC.

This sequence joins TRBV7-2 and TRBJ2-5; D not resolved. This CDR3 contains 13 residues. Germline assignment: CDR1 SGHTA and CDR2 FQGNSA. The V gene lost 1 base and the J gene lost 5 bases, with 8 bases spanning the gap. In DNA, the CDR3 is TGTGCCAGCAGCTTAGTGGAACGGGAGACCCAGTACTTC. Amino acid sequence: CASSLVERETQYF.

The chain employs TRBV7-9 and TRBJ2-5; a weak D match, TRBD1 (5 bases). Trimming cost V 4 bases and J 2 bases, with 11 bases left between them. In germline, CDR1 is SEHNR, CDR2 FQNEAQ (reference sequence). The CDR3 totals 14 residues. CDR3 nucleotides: TGTGCCAGCAGCTCCCCCCCAGGGCAAGAGACCCAGTACTTC. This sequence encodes CASSSPPGQETQYF.

This CDR3 is CASSSGFPGVSGYTF. The CDR3 DNA is TGTGCCAGCAGCTCCGGGTTCCCAGGGGTATCTGGCTACACCTTC. The chain uses TRBV2 and TRBJ1-2; maybe TRBD1 (6 bases). Between the trimmed V and J ends, which lost 6 bases and 7 bases, there was a span of 21 bases. Germline values: CDR1 SNHLY, CDR2 FYNNEI. This CDR3 contains 15 residues.

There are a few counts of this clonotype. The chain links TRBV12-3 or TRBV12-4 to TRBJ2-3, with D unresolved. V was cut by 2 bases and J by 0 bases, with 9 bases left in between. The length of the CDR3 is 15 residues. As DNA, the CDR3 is TGTGCCAGCAGTTTATCCACATCTAGCACAGATACGCAGTATTTT. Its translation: CASSLSTSSTDTQYF.

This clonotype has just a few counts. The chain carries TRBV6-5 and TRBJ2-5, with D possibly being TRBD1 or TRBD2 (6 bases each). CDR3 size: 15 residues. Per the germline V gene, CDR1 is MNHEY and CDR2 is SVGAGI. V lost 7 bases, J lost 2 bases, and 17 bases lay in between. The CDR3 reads CASTTFRGRQETQYF. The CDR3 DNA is TGTGCCAGCACCACGTTCCGGGGGCGGCAAGAGACCCAGTACTTC.

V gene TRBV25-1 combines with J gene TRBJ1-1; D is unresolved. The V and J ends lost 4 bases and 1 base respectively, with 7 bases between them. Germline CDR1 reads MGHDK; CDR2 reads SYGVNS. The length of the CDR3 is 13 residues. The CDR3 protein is CASSGAENTEAFF. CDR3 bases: TGTGCCAGCAGTGGGGCCGAGAACACTGAAGCTTTCTTT.

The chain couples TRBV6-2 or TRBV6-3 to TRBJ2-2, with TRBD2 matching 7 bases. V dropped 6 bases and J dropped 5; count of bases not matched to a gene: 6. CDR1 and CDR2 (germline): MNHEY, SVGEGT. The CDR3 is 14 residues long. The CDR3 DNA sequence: TGTGCCAGCAGGCCGCTAGCGGAGACCGGGGAGCTGTTTTTT. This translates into CASRPLAETGELFF.

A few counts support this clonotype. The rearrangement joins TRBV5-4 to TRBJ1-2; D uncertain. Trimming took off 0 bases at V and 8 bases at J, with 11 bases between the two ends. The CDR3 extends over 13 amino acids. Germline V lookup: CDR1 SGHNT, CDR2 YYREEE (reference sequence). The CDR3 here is CASSLESGRGYTF. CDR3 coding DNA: TGTGCCAGCAGCTTGGAGTCGGGGAGAGGCTACACCTTC.

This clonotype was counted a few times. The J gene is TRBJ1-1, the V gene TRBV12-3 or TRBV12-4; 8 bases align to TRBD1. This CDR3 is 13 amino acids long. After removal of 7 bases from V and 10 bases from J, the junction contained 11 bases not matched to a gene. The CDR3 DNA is TGTGCCAGCAATCCCTACGGACAGGGACGAGCTTTCTTT. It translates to CASNPYGQGRAFF.

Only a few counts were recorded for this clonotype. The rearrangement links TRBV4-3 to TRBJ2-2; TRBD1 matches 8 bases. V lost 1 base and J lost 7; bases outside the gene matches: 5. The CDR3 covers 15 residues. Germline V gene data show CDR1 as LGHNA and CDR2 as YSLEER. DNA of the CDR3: TGCGCCAGCAGCCAAGGGACAGGGATGATCGGGGAGCTGTTTTTT. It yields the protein CASSQGTGMIGELFF.

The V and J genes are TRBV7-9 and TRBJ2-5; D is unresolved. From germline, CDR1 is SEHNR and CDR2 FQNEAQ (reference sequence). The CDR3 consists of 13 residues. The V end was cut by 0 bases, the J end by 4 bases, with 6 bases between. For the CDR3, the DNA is TGTGCCAGCAGCTTAGCCGGCCCAGAGACCCAGTACTTC. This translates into CASSLAGPETQYF. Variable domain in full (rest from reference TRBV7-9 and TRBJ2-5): DTGVSQNPRHKITKRGQNVTFRCDPISEHNRLYWYRQTLGQGPEFLTYFQNEAQLEKSRLLSDRFSAERPKGSFSTLEIQRTEQGDSAMYLCASSLAGPETQYFGPGTRLLVL.

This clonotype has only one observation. The CDR3 region is CSVELANFSYEQYF. The CDR3 nucleotides read TGCAGCGTTGAACTAGCGAACTTTTCCTACGAGCAGTACTTC. V and J are TRBV29-1 and TRBJ2-7, with a possible D match to TRBD2 (6 bases). Germline V gives CDR1 SQVTM, CDR2 ANQGSEA. Trimming pared 2 bases from V and 1 base from J, leaving 12 bases between. The CDR3 has 14 residues.

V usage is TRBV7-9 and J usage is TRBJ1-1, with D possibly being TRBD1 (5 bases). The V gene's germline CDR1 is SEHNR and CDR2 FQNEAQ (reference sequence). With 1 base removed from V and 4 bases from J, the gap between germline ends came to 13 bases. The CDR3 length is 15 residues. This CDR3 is CASSLGSGARTEAFF. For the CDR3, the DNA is TGTGCCAGCAGCTTAGGATCCGGGGCGCGCACTGAAGCTTTCTTT. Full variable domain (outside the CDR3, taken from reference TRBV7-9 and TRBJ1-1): DTGVSQNPRHKITKRGQNVTFRCDPISEHNRLYWYRQTLGQGPEFLTYFQNEAQLEKSRLLSDRFSAERPKGSFSTLEIQRTEQGDSAMYLCASSLGSGARTEAFFGQGTRLTVV.

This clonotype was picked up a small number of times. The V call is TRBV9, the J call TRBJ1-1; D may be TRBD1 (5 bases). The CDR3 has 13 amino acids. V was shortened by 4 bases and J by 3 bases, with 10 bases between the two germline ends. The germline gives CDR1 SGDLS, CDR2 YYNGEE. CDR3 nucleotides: TGTGCCAGCAGCCCTGGGACTCACACTGAAGCTTTCTTT. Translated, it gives CASSPGTHTEAFF.

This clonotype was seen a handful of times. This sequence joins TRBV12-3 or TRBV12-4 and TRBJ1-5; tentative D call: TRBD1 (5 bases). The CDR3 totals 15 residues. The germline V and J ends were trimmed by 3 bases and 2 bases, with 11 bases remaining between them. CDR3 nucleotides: TGTGCCAGCAGTTTTCTGGGAGGGGGCAATCAGCCCCAGCATTTT. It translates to CASSFLGGGNQPQHF.

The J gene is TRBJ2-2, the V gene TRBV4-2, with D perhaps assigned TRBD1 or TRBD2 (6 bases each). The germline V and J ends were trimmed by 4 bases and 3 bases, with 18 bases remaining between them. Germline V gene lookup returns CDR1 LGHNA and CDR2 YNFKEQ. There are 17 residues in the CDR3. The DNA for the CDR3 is TGTGCCAGCAGCCCCCCGTTGGAGGGGGTTTACACCGGGGAGCTGTTTTTT. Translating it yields CASSPPLEGVYTGELFF.

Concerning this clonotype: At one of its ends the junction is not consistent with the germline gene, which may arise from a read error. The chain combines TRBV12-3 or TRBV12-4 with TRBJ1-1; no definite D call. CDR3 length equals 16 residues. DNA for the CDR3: TGTGCCGGCAGTTTATTGGGCGCGGCCCCAAACACTGAAGCTTTCTTT. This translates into CAGSLLGAAPNTEAFF.

The CDR3 protein is CASSLPQGVLYNEQFF. The CDR3 DNA is TGCGCCAGCAGCTTGCCCCAGGGGGTCCTATACAATGAGCAGTTCTTC. The rearrangement links TRBV5-1 to TRBJ2-1, with 7 bases aligning to TRBD1. The J segment lost 4 bases and the V segment lost 1 base, leaving 8 bases of the junction unmatched. This CDR3 region has 16 residues. CDR1 and CDR2 (germline): SGHRS, YFSETQ.

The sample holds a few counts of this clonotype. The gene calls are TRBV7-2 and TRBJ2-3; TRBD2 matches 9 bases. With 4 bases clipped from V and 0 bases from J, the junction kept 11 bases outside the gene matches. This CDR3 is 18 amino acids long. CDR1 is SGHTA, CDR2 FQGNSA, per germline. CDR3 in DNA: TGTGCCAGCAGCTCCCGACTAGCGGACCCCGTAAGCACAGATACGCAGTATTTT. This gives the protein CASSSRLADPVSTDTQYF. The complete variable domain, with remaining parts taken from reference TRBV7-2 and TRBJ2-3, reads GAGVSQSPSNKVTEKGKDVELRCDPISGHTALYWYRQSLGQGLEFLIYFQGNSAPDKSGLPSDRFSAERTGGSVSTLTIQRTQQEDSAVYLCASSSRLADPVSTDTQYFGPGTRLTVL.

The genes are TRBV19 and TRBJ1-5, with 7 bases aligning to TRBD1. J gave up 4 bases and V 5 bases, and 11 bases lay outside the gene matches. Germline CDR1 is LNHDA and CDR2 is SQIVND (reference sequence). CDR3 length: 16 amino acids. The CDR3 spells CASSRWEGARNQPQHF. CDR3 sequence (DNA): TGTGCCAGTAGTCGCTGGGAGGGGGCGAGGAATCAGCCCCAGCATTTT.